This T cell receptor beta chain was sequenced for a study of T-cell memory formation after mild COVID-19. Each CDR3 protein gets one entry after TCRdb re-called the 5' RACE reads with MiXCR. The sample has some 130,000 distinct CDR3 sequences; approximately 15% are singletons. This clonotype was detected a few times. Germline values: CDR1 SGHRS, CDR2 YFSETQ. The V segment lost 3 bases and the J segment 5 bases; nucleotides outside the gene matches: 6. This CDR3 comprises 16 residues. Source material: PBMCs or a T cell subset sorted from them (not recorded which). The TCR was taken from an adult woman who had mild COVID-19 (a few samples of this study predate the infection). Cell type and time point are not known. This sequence joins TRBV5-1 and TRBJ2-3; 13 bases agree with TRBD2. Here the CDR3 DNA reads TGCGCCAGCAGCTCCCAGACTAGCGGGGGGAGAGATACGCAGTATTTT. Its translation: CASSSQTSGGRDTQYF.